The clone carrying this TCR beta chain has only a few counts. As yet, its antigen is unknown. The unexposed donors gave CD4+ T cells in about 2010-2019, prior to COVID-19. After nine to ten days of culture, CD4+ T cells were isolated. Cells permitting, SARS-CoV-2 S/N and four cold-coronavirus spikes were tested on unexposed-donor CD4+ T cells. Half the medium was replaced with IL-2 medium on days 3 and 7. Germline CDR1 reads SGHNT; CDR2 reads YYREEE (reference sequence). With 5 bases removed from V and 4 bases from J, the gap between germline ends came to 16 bases. This CDR3 is 16 amino acids long. Assay used: immunoSEQ multiplex PCR; TCRdb lists only in-frame clones, some missing. This table has about 23,000 clones, less than 85% appearing once. The sample originates from a study of CD4 T cells in relation to SARS-CoV-2 and coronaviruses. About the study: PBMCs were cultured with antigen for over nine days before TCR beta sequencing. No peptide or an HIV-1 Nef peptide pool served as negative control.

The TCR sequence derives from a human donor in good health. J is TRBJ1-6 and V is TRBV5-4, with D unclear. Sequencing used CD4+ T cells from PBMCs, cultured in vitro. The CDR3, as DNA: TGTGCCAGCAGTTGGCGTACAACCCTTTATAATTCACCCCTCCACTTT. Its protein is CASSWRTTLYNSPLHF.